A single sample is the source of the 18 T cell receptor beta chains below, sequenced in a study of beta chain features in type 1 diabetes. Expressed TCRB transcripts were sequenced after all isolated RNA was converted to cDNA. Only in-frame clones appear in the TCRdb table, and some are missing; sequencing was by immunoSEQ multiplex PCR. The data contain some 150,000 clones, 6.9% of them singletons. Sequencing was carried out using central memory CD4+ T cells from blood. The receptor set was obtained from a woman in her 30s in good health.

The CDR3 loop reads CASSPGGQGRDTQYF. The CDR3 bases are TGTGCCAGCTCACCTGGAGGACAGGGCCGGGATACGCAGTATTTT. The chain recombines TRBV18 with TRBJ2-3, with 8 bases identical to TRBD1. Germline CDR1 is KGHSH and CDR2 is LQKENI. After removal of 3 bases from V and 6 bases from J, the junction contained 8 bases not matched to a gene. This CDR3 region has 15 residues. The full variable domain, completed using reference TRBV18 and TRBJ2-3, is NAGVMQNPRHLVRRRGQEARLRCSPMKGHSHVYWYRQLPEEGLKFMVYLQKENIIDESGMPKERFSAEFPKEGPSILRIQQVVRGDSAAYFCASSPGGQGRDTQYFGPGTRLTVL.

This clone was counted a few times. The rearrangement uses TRBV5-5 and TRBJ1-1; TRBD1 might be the D (6 bases). The CDR3 totals 15 residues. The germline V gene encodes CDR1 SGHKS and CDR2 YYEKEE (reference sequence). V was cut by 2 bases and J by 0 bases, with 11 bases left in between. CDR3 DNA: TGTGCCAGCAGCTTAAGGGGGGGCCTGAACACTGAAGCTTTCTTT. Encoded protein: CASSLRGGLNTEAFF. Full variable domain (rest looked up from reference TRBV5-5 and TRBJ1-1): DAGVTQSPTHLIKTRGQQVTLRCSPISGHKSVSWYQQVLGQGPQFIFQYYEKEERGRGNFPDRFSARQFPNYSSELNVNALLLGDSALYLCASSLRGGLNTEAFFGQGTRLTVV.

This clone was found a few times. The chain employs TRBV19 and TRBJ1-1; D perhaps matches TRBD1 (5 bases). Germline V gene sequence: CDR1 LNHDA, CDR2 SQIVND (reference sequence). The V end was cut by 7 bases, the J end by 3 bases, with 9 bases between. This CDR3 has 12 residues. CDR3 in amino acids: CASKGVDTEAFF. CDR3 in DNA: TGTGCCAGTAAAGGGGTGGACACTGAAGCTTTCTTT. The whole variable domain, filled in from reference TRBV19 and TRBJ1-1, reads DGGITQSPKYLFRKEGQNVTLSCEQNLNHDAMYWYRQDPGQGLRLIYYSQIVNDFQKGDIAEGYSVSREKKESFPLTVTSAQKNPTAFYLCASKGVDTEAFFGQGTRLTVV.

The genes are TRBV6-5 and TRBJ1-3; TRBD1 aligns across 9 bases. J gave up 4 bases and V 6 bases, and 7 bases lay outside the gene matches. Germline V gene lookup returns CDR1 MNHEY and CDR2 SVGAGI. CDR3 length: 15 amino acids. The DNA of the CDR3 is TGTGCCAGCAGACGGACAGGGGCTACCGGAAACACCATATATTTT. Its protein product is CASRRTGATGNTIYF.

This clone was detected a few times. V usage is TRBV7-9 and J usage is TRBJ2-5; perhaps TRBD2 as D (5 bases). The germline CDR1 and CDR2 sequences are SEHNR and FQNEAQ (reference sequence). V lost 3 bases and J 5 bases, leaving 10 bases between the germline ends. The CDR3 is 13 amino acids. In DNA, the CDR3 is TGTGCCAGCAGCTTGCCGGGGTTGGAGACCCAGTACTTC. Its protein product is CASSLPGLETQYF. The complete variable domain, with remaining parts taken from reference TRBV7-9 and TRBJ2-5, reads DTGVSQNPRHKITKRGQNVTFRCDPISEHNRLYWYRQTLGQGPEFLTYFQNEAQLEKSRLLSDRFSAERPKGSFSTLEIQRTEQGDSAMYLCASSLPGLETQYFGPGTRLLVL.

This clone was recorded a few times. The rearrangement uses TRBV1 and TRBJ2-5; the D call TRBD2 from the table was never checked on the DNA. TRBV1 is a listed pseudogene. The CDR3 extends over 17 amino acids. The DNA of the CDR3 is TGCACCAGCAGCCCACTCCGGTTAGCGGGGCTCCAAGAGACCCAGTACTTC. Residues: CTSSPLRLAGLQETQYF.

The chain uses TRBV7-9 and TRBJ2-5; the D gene is possibly TRBD2 (5 bases). This CDR3 has 15 amino acids. Trimming shortened V by 7 bases and J by 2 bases, and 17 bases separated the two germline ends. Germline CDR1 reads SEHNR; CDR2 reads FQNEAQ (reference sequence). The CDR3 loop is CASTLGGQPQETQYF. The CDR3 DNA is TGTGCCAGCACCCTTGGCGGGCAGCCTCAAGAGACCCAGTACTTC. The variable domain in full, completed from reference TRBV7-9 and TRBJ2-5, reads DTGVSQNPRHKITKRGQNVTFRCDPISEHNRLYWYRQTLGQGPEFLTYFQNEAQLEKSRLLSDRFSAERPKGSFSTLEIQRTEQGDSAMYLCASTLGGQPQETQYFGPGTRLLVL.

This chain uses TRBV7-2 with TRBJ2-2, with 11 positions matching TRBD2. Germline values: CDR1 SGHTA, CDR2 FQGNSA. V lost 4 bases, J lost 4 bases, and 2 bases stayed unmatched. The CDR3 runs 15 residues. The CDR3 DNA reads TGTGCCAGCAGCTCTAGCGGGAGGAGCACCGGGGAGCTGTTTTTT. It encodes CASSSSGRSTGELFF.

This clone turned up a few times. V usage is TRBV6-5 and J usage is TRBJ2-1; 7 bases agree with TRBD2. The CDR3 runs to 16 residues. CDR1 MNHEY and CDR2 SVGAGI come from the germline V gene. V dropped 2 bases and J dropped 7; count of bases not matched to a gene: 11. DNA for the CDR3: TGTGCCAGCAGTTACAAGACTAGCCGGCCCGTGAATGAGCAGTTCTTC. This codes for CASSYKTSRPVNEQFF.

The chain is built from TRBV7-2 and TRBJ2-1, with D perhaps matching TRBD1 (6 bases). The CDR3 spans 17 residues. CDR1 and CDR2 (germline): SGHTA, FQGNSA. Trimming left V 4 bases short and J 5 bases short, with 21 bases between. The CDR3 DNA is TGTGCCAGCAGCTCCAAATCCGGGACAACAACGCACAATGAGCAGTTCTTC. It is translated as CASSSKSGTTTHNEQFF.

The sample holds a few counts of this clone. V usage is TRBV6-6 and J usage is TRBJ2-7, with D unresolved. This CDR3 has 15 amino acids. The V end lost 6 bases, the J end lost 3 bases, and 18 bases lay between the germline ends. The V gene's germline CDR1 is MNHNY and CDR2 SVGAGI (reference sequence). The DNA for the CDR3 is TGTGCCAGCAGCAATCAAGGCCCTAGGTTCTACGAGCAGTACTTC. It translates to CASSNQGPRFYEQYF.

This clone appeared many times. This same CDR3 is encoded by further DNA sequences in the sample. V and J are TRBV9 and TRBJ2-5; 8 bases are shared with TRBD1. CDR1 SGDLS and CDR2 YYNGEE come from the germline V gene. This CDR3 has 14 amino acids. The ends lost 1 base at V and 4 bases at J; junction bases unmatched: 3. The CDR3 nucleotides are TGTGCCAGCAGCGTACCCGGGACAGGAGAGACCCAGTACTTC. Amino acid sequence: CASSVPGTGETQYF. The complete variable domain, with remaining parts taken from reference TRBV9 and TRBJ2-5, reads DSGVTQTPKHLITATGQRVTLRCSPRSGDLSVYWYQQSLDQGLQFLIQYYNGEERAKGNILERFSAQQFPDLHSELNLSSLELGDSALYFCASSVPGTGETQYFGPGTRLLVL.

In DNA form, the CDR3 reads TGTGCCAGCAGCGCTCTAGCGGGGGGCACAGATACGCAGTATTTT. This encodes CASSALAGGTDTQYF. V gene TRBV2 combines with J gene TRBJ2-3; 10 nucleotides match TRBD2. Germline V gene lookup returns CDR1 SNHLY and CDR2 FYNNEI. This CDR3 is built from 15 residues. J was trimmed by 1 base and V by 6 bases; bases with no gene match: 4. Together with reference TRBV2 and TRBJ2-3, the CDR3 gives the full variable domain: EPEVTQTPSHQVTQMGQEVILRCVPISNHLYFYWYRQILGQKVEFLVSFYNNEISEKSEIFDDQFSVERPDGSNFTLKIRSTKLEDSAMYFCASSALAGGTDTQYFGPGTRLTVL.

This clone showed up many times. Other DNA sequences in the same sample also yield this CDR3. The chain carries TRBV7-9 and TRBJ2-3; D remains unclear. Trimming removed 5 bases at V and 0 bases at J, with 9 bases between. Looked up from germline, CDR1 is SEHNR and CDR2 is FQNEAQ (reference sequence). The CDR3 covers 14 residues. This CDR3 reads CASSPTSSTDTQYF. Here the CDR3 DNA reads TGTGCCAGCAGCCCTACTTCTAGCACAGATACGCAGTATTTT.

The chain combines TRBV6-6 with TRBJ2-2; D perhaps matches TRBD1 (5 bases). The CDR3 covers 13 residues. V was cut by 6 bases and J by 7 bases, with 12 bases left in between. Germline V gene data show CDR1 as MNHNY and CDR2 as SVGAGI (reference sequence). This CDR3 reads CASSYGQYGELFF. CDR3 nucleotide sequence: TGTGCCAGCAGCTACGGACAATACGGGGAGCTGTTTTTT.

The chain has TRBV6-6 and TRBJ2-5; D not resolved. Trimming left V 0 bases short and J 0 bases short, with 5 bases between. This CDR3 has 14 residues. Germline CDR1 and CDR2: MNHNY and SVGAGI (reference sequence). The DNA of the CDR3 is TGTGCCAGCAGTTACTCGGCCCACCAAGAGACCCAGTACTTC. Its translation is CASSYSAHQETQYF.

This clone came up a few times. V gene TRBV4-1 combines with J gene TRBJ2-5, with TRBD2 matching 13 bases. Per the germline V gene, CDR1 is MGHRA and CDR2 is YSYEKL. V trimming: 1 base; J trimming: 4 bases; junction bases outside the gene matches: 0. The CDR3 contains 15 residues. CDR3: CASSQGLAGGETQYF. The CDR3 DNA follows: TGCGCCAGCAGCCAAGGACTAGCGGGAGGAGAGACCCAGTACTTC.

This clone was counted only a few times. The gene calls are TRBV7-2 and TRBJ2-1; D might be TRBD1 (5 bases). The CDR3 consists of 15 residues. Trimming pared 5 bases from V and 8 bases from J, leaving 19 bases between. CDR1 SGHTA and CDR2 FQGNSA come from the germline V gene. CDR3 region: CASSERPGSYHEQFF. The CDR3, as DNA: TGTGCCAGCAGCGAGAGGCCAGGGTCGTACCATGAGCAGTTCTTC.